The rows below give T cell receptor beta chains drawn from one sample of a study of shared clonotypes between healthy human individuals. The protocol was immunoSEQ multiplex PCR, while the TCRdb copy is restricted to in-frame clones and leaves out a portion. The table has about half a million clones, about 85% seen once. The material sequenced was PBMCs. The receptors originated from a woman in her 40s in good health. Some clones in this sample may be carry-over from other donors' samples. The CDR3 runs from the conserved cysteine through the conserved F or W. The D gene is left open where the match is weak. Rows may omit the clone size; those that give it use once, few, many or a size class.

clone size	V gene	J gene	D gene	CDR3 DNA	CDR3 protein
NA	TRBV11-2	TRBJ2-5	TRBD2	TGTGCCAGCAGACAACAGGGACTAGCGGGAGAGACCCAGTACTTC	CASRQQGLAGETQYF
NA	TRBV30	TRBJ1-3	NA	TGTGCCTGGAGTGTGACGAGAAACACCATATATTTT	CAWSVTRNTIYF
NA	TRBV14	TRBJ2-5	NA	TGTGCCAGCAGCCAAGATCTAGGAGCCGGGGAGACCCAGTACTTC	CASSQDLGAGETQYF
NA	TRBV2	TRBJ2-1	TRBD2	TGTGCCAGCGTTAGGACGGGAGGGTGGGATGAGCAGTTCTTC	CASVRTGGWDEQFF
NA	TRBV28	TRBJ2-7	NA	TGTGCCGGTGGGAGAGGGGCCCCCTACGAGCAGTACTTC	CAGGRGAPYEQYF
NA	TRBV18	TRBJ1-5	NA	TGTGCCAGCTCACCAGGGATCGGCAATCAGCCCCAGCATTTT	CASSPGIGNQPQHF
NA	TRBV28	TRBJ2-1	NA	TGTGCCAGCACGGACTTTTTGGGTGAGCAGTTCTTC	CASTDFLGEQFF
NA	TRBV5-5	TRBJ2-7	NA	TGTGCCAGCAGCGCCCATGGAGGGTCCTACGAGCAGTACTTC	CASSAHGGSYEQYF
NA	TRBV7-3	TRBJ2-3	NA	TGTGCCAGCAGCTTAGGTGACCATATCACAGATACGCAGTATTTT	CASSLGDHITDTQYF
NA	TRBV13	TRBJ2-1	TRBD2	TGTGCCAGCAGCGCCAGGACTAGCGGGAGGGGCAATGAGCAGTTCTTC	CASSARTSGRGNEQFF
once	TRBV5-1	TRBJ2-1	NA	TGCGCCAGCACCCAGGGGGGATACAATGAGCAGTTCTTC	CASTQGGYNEQFF
NA	TRBV2	TRBJ1-1	TRBD1	TGTGCCAGCAGTGAAGCGGGGGCAGGGGGCTCCTACGAAGCTTTCTTT	CASSEAGAGGSYEAFF
NA	TRBV29-1	TRBJ1-3	NA	TGCAGCGTTTCCTCTTCCTTAGGAAACACCATATATTTT	CSVSSSLGNTIYF
many	TRBV28	TRBJ2-7	NA	TGTGCCAGCAGTCTGTCTGCGGAGGGAAACGAGCAGTACTTC	CASSLSAEGNEQYF
NA	TRBV15	TRBJ1-2	TRBD1	TGTGCCACCAGCCCTGACAGGGTGGGGGGCTACACCTTC	CATSPDRVGGYTF
NA	TRBV28	TRBJ2-2	NA	TGTGCCACCCTAGGGGGCACCGGGGAGCTGTTTTTT	CATLGGTGELFF
few	TRBV6-4	TRBJ2-2	TRBD2	TGTGCCAGCAGTTCTAGCGGAGACACCGGGGAGCTGTTTTTT	CASSSSGDTGELFF
NA	TRBV5-4	TRBJ2-7	TRBD1	TGTGCCAGCAGCCAGCAGACAGGGACCTACGAGCAGTACTTC	CASSQQTGTYEQYF
NA	TRBV5-4	TRBJ2-5	NA	TGTGCCAGCAGCTTGGTTGGAGAGACCCAGTACTTC	CASSLVGETQYF
NA	TRBV7-2	TRBJ2-2	NA	TGTGCCAGCAGCTTCGCCATCGGGGAGCTGTTTTTT	CASSFAIGELFF
once	TRBV2	TRBJ2-5	TRBD1	TGTGCCAGCGGCATTCCCCGGGACAGGGGAGGGCAAGAGACCCAGTACTTC	CASGIPRDRGGQETQYF
NA	TRBV10-3	TRBJ2-1	NA	TGTGCCATCAGTGATCGGGGGCGGCCTCCCTACAATGAGCAGTTCTTC	CAISDRGRPPYNEQFF
many	TRBV6-5	TRBJ1-2	TRBD1	TGTGCCAGCAGTTACTCGCAGGGGGCGGGCTACACCTTC	CASSYSQGAGYTF
NA	TRBV7-7	TRBJ2-1	TRBD1	TGTGCCAGCAGCTTAGTTTATAGCACAGGGGGTACCAATGAGCAGTTCTTC	CASSLVYSTGGTNEQFF
many	TRBV28	TRBJ1-1	NA	TGTGCCAGCAGTTTACCCACCGGTCGTCGCCTTACTGAAGCTTTCTTT	CASSLPTGRRLTEAFF
NA	TRBV10-3	TRBJ1-2	NA	TGTGCCATCAGTGAGTTTTCCCACCCGAGGGGCTACACCTTC	CAISEFSHPRGYTF
NA	TRBV5-1	TRBJ2-7	TRBD1	TGCGCCAGCCGACAGGGCTACGAGCAGTACTTC	CASRQGYEQYF
once	TRBV28	TRBJ2-7	TRBD2	TGTGCCAGCAGTTCCCCCATGGTCGGGCTAGCGGGGGTTCCCTACGAGCAGTACTTC	CASSSPMVGLAGVPYEQYF
NA	TRBV29-1	TRBJ2-5	NA	TGCAGCGCGATTCCCAAAGACTGGTACCAAGAGACCCAGTACTTC	CSAIPKDWYQETQYF
NA	TRBV5-1	TRBJ2-3	TRBD2	TGCGCCAGCAGCTTGGCCGGCGGGAGGGGGGCAGATACGCAGTATTTT	CASSLAGGRGADTQYF
NA	TRBV28	TRBJ1-2	NA	TGTGCCAGCAGAAATGACATCCGTGGCTACACCTTC	CASRNDIRGYTF
many	TRBV7-2	TRBJ1-1	TRBD1	TGTGCCAGCAGCCCAGAGGGACAGGGGAACACTGAAGCTTTCTTT	CASSPEGQGNTEAFF
NA	TRBV28	TRBJ2-7	TRBD1	TGTGCCAGCAGTCTACAGGGGTACGAGCAGTACTTC	CASSLQGYEQYF
NA	TRBV7-2	TRBJ2-1	NA	TGTGCCAGCAGCCGCCCGGCGTTACGGAGGCGGGGTGAGCAGTTCTTC	CASSRPALRRRGEQFF
NA	TRBV9	TRBJ2-3	NA	TGTGCCAGCAGCGTAGCTGAGGGTCGAGGAGATACGCAGTATTTT	CASSVAEGRGDTQYF
NA	TRBV5-1	TRBJ2-7	TRBD1	TGCGCCAGCAGCACGAGGACAGGGGTGGACGAGCAGTACTTC	CASSTRTGVDEQYF
NA	TRBV5-1	TRBJ2-1	TRBD2	TGCGCCAGCAGCCCCAAAGCGGGAGTCTCGGATGAGCAGTTCTTC	CASSPKAGVSDEQFF
NA	TRBV5-1	TRBJ2-1	NA	TGCGCCAGCAGCTTGTTTCAGCGTAGAACTAATGAGCAGTTCTTC	CASSLFQRRTNEQFF
NA	TRBV27	TRBJ2-4	NA	TGTGCCAGCAGTGCCCGGGACATGGAAGTCTCGCGCATTCAGTACTTC	CASSARDMEVSRIQYF
once	TRBV4-3	TRBJ2-5	NA	TGCGCCAGCAGCCAAGATCTTCGTGAGACCCAGTACTTC	CASSQDLRETQYF
NA	TRBV23-1	TRBJ1-1	NA	TGCGCCAGCAGTCAACCCGTGCCCCTCGGAGGGGGTGGCACTGAAGCTTTCTTT	CASSQPVPLGGGGTEAFF
NA	TRBV2	TRBJ2-6	NA	TGTGCCAGCAGTAACAGGGGACTCAACCAGAGCTCTGGGGCCAACGTCCTGGCTTTC	CASSNRGLNQSSGANVLAF
NA	TRBV2	TRBJ2-2	NA	TGTGCCAGCAGACGTATCGGGGAGCTGTTTTTT	CASRRIGELFF
NA	TRBV7-8	TRBJ2-5	TRBD2	TGTGCCAGCAGCTTAGCGCTAGCGGGAGTCTTCTCTGAGACCCAGTACTTC	CASSLALAGVFSETQYF
NA	TRBV19	TRBJ1-4	NA	TGTGCCAGTAGTAAGGACAGAGCTAATGAAAAACTGTTTTTT	CASSKDRANEKLFF